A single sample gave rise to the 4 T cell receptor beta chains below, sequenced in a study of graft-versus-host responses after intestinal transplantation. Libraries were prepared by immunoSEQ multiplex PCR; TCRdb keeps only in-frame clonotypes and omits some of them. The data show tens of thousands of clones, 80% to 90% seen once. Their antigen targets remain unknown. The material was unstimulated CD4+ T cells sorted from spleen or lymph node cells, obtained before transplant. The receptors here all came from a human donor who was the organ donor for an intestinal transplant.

In DNA form, the CDR3 reads TGTGCCAGCAGTTATGTCGGGGGCAATCAGCCCCAGCATTTT. Its protein is CASSYVGGNQPQHF. The genes are TRBV6-6 and TRBJ1-5; D is unclear. CDR1 and CDR2 (germline): MNHNY, SVGAGI (reference sequence). The CDR3 sequence is 14 residues long. V dropped 3 bases and J dropped 2 bases, with 8 bases sitting between them.

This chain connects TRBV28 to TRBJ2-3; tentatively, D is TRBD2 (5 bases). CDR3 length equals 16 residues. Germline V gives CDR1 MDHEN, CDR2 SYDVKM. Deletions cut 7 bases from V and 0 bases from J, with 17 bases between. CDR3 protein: CASTLGGPTSTDTQYF. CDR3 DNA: TGTGCCAGCACCCTAGGAGGACCCACTAGCACAGATACGCAGTATTTT.

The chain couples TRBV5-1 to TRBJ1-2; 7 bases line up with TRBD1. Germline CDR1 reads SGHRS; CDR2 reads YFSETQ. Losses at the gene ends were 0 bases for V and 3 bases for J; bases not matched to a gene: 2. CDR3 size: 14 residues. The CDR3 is CASSLVGTDYGYTF. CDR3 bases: TGCGCCAGCAGCTTGGTCGGGACAGACTATGGCTACACCTTC.

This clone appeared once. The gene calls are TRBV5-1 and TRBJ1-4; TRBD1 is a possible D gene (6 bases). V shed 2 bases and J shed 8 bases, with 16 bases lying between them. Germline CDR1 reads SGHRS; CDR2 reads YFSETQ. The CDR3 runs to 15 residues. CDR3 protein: CASSFTEGVQEKLFF. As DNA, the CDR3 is TGCGCCAGCAGCTTTACTGAGGGGGTTCAGGAAAAACTGTTTTTT.